The next 10 T cell receptor beta chains were all read from a single sample in a study of blood T cell repertoires in COVID-19. The table came from immunoSEQ multiplex PCR; TCRdb's copy has only in-frame clones and leaves some out. The repertoire holds more than 110,000 clones, with 70% to 80% as singletons. Source material: peripheral blood. These receptors originate from a woman between 50 and 59 years old with active or convalescent COVID-19.

The chain joins TRBV27 to TRBJ2-3; perhaps TRBD2 as D (5 bases). The CDR3 has 16 residues. CDR1 and CDR2 (germline): MNHEY, SMNVEV (reference sequence). Trimming removed 3 bases from V and 0 bases from J, with 13 bases in between. The CDR3 is CASSFASHSSTDTQYF. In nucleotides, the CDR3 is TGTGCCAGCAGTTTCGCTAGCCACTCTAGCACAGATACGCAGTATTTT.

The chain is built from TRBV7-2 and TRBJ2-5, with D perhaps matching TRBD2 (5 bases). The V end was cut by 1 base, the J end by 4 bases, with 13 bases between. Germline V gene sequence: CDR1 SGHTA, CDR2 FQGNSA. The CDR3 consists of 15 residues. The DNA for the CDR3 is TGTGCCAGCAGCTTAGGCGCTACTAGTAGAGAGACCCAGTACTTC. Translated, it gives CASSLGATSRETQYF. Filled out from reference TRBV7-2 and TRBJ2-5, the complete variable domain reads GAGVSQSPSNKVTEKGKDVELRCDPISGHTALYWYRQSLGQGLEFLIYFQGNSAPDKSGLPSDRFSAERTGGSVSTLTIQRTQQEDSAVYLCASSLGATSRETQYFGPGTRLLVL.

This chain uses TRBV30 with TRBJ1-2; 12 nucleotides match TRBD1. Per the germline V gene, CDR1 is GTSNPN and CDR2 is SVGIG (reference sequence). V lost 2 bases to trimming and J lost 4 bases; unmatched junction nucleotides: 8. The CDR3 is 16 residues long. The CDR3 DNA reads as TGTGCCTGGAGTTGGCCGGGGGACAGGGGGCTCTATGGCTACACCTTC. Its protein is CAWSWPGDRGLYGYTF.

V usage is TRBV6-4 and J usage is TRBJ1-3; TRBD1 matches 8 bases. J lost 3 bases, V lost 4 bases, and 5 bases had no gene match. The CDR3 loop spans 15 amino acids. Germline CDR1 is MRHNA and CDR2 is SNTAGT. CDR3 protein: CASSVSRGLGNTIYF. The CDR3 DNA reads TGTGCCAGCAGTGTCTCCAGGGGGCTTGGAAACACCATATATTTT.

The rearrangement links TRBV18 to TRBJ1-1; 12 nucleotides line up with TRBD1. CDR1 KGHSH and CDR2 LQKENI come from the germline V gene. CDR3 length: 17 residues. V lost 2 bases to trimming and J lost 5 bases; unmatched junction nucleotides: 9. CDR3 in amino acids: CASSPRDRGRVATEAFF. Written as DNA, the CDR3 is TGTGCCAGCTCACCAAGGGACAGGGGGCGGGTTGCGACTGAAGCTTTCTTT.

The chain recombines TRBV6-4 with TRBJ2-1, with 9 bases aligning to TRBD2. The junction had 3 bases not matched to a gene; V was cut back by 6 bases and J by 6 bases. The germline gives CDR1 MRHNA, CDR2 SNTAGT. There are 13 residues in the CDR3. The CDR3 nucleotides are TGTGCCAGCAGACAGACTAGCGGCAATGAGCAGTTCTTC. It yields the protein CASRQTSGNEQFF.

This chain links TRBV19 with TRBJ1-2; 12 bases line up with TRBD1. J lost 6 bases, V lost 5 bases, and 7 bases had no gene match. This CDR3 is 15 amino acids long. Germline V gives CDR1 LNHDA, CDR2 SQIVND (reference sequence). CDR3 residues: CASSPPGQGANGYTF. The CDR3 DNA is TGTGCCAGTAGTCCCCCGGGACAGGGGGCTAATGGCTACACCTTC.

This chain uses TRBV7-9 with TRBJ1-5; 9 positions match TRBD1. The CDR3 length is 14 residues. Germline V gene lookup returns CDR1 SEHNR and CDR2 FQNEAQ (reference sequence). V lost 5 bases and J lost 5; bases outside the gene matches: 4. CDR3 region: CASSKQGADQPQHF. The CDR3 DNA follows: TGTGCCAGCAGCAAACAGGGGGCGGATCAGCCCCAGCATTTT.

The J gene is TRBJ1-5, the V gene TRBV19, with 8 bases lining up with TRBD1. This CDR3 comprises 16 residues. With 5 bases clipped from V and 1 base from J, the junction kept 7 bases outside the gene matches. Per germline, CDR1 LNHDA and CDR2 SQIVND (reference sequence). CDR3 protein: CASSDRGQGSNQPQHF. DNA for the CDR3: TGTGCCAGTAGTGACAGGGGTCAGGGAAGCAATCAGCCCCAGCATTTT.

The rearrangement uses TRBV29-1 and TRBJ2-4; no definite D call. CDR1 is SQVTM, CDR2 ANQGSEA, per germline. This CDR3 has 11 residues. Trimming stripped 1 base from V and 8 bases from J, with 6 bases between. This CDR3 reads CSVEVRDIQYF. The CDR3 nucleotides read TGCAGCGTTGAAGTTAGAGACATTCAGTACTTC.